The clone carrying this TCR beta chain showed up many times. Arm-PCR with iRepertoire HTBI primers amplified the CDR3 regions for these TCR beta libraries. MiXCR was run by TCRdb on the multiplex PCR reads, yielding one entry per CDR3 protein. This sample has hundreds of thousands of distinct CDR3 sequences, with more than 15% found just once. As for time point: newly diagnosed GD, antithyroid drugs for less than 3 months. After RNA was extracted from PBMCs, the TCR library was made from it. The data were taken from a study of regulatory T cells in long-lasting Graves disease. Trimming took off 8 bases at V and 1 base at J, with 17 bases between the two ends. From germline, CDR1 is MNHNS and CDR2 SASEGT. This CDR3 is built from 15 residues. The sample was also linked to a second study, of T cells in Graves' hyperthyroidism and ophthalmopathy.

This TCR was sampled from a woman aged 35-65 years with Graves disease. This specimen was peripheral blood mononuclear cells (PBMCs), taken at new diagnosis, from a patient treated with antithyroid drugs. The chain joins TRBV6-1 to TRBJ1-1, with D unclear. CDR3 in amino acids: CASVKGSNPNTEAFF. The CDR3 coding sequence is TGTGCCAGCGTGAAGGGCAGTAACCCGAACACTGAAGCTTTCTTT.